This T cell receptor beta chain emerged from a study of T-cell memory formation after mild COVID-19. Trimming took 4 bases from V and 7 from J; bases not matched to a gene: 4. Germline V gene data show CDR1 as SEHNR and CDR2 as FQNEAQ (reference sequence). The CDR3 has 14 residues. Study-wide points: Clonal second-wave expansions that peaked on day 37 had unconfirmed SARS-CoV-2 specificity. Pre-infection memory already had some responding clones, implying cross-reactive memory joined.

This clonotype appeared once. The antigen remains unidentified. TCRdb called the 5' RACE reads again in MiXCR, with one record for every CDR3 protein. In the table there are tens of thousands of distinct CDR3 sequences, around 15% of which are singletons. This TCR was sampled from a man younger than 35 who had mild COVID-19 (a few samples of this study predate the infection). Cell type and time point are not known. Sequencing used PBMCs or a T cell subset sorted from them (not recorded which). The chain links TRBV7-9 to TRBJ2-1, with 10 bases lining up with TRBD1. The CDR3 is CASSYGTGDNEQFF. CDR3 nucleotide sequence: TGTGCCAGCAGCTACGGGACAGGGGATAATGAGCAGTTCTTC.